Detailed here is one TCR beta chain. This entry is derived from a study of blood T cell repertoires in COVID-19. Trimming removed 4 bases from V and 2 bases from J, with 13 bases in between. There are 14 residues in the CDR3. Germline CDR1 and CDR2: SGDLS and YYNGEE. Produced via immunoSEQ multiplex PCR; TCRdb's table is partial and in-frame only. The sample carries hundreds of thousands of clones, 90% recorded once. Sequences were obtained from PBMCs or T cells enriched from blood (not recorded which). The TCR originated in a woman between 18 and 30 years old with acute COVID-19. The J gene is TRBJ2-7, the V gene TRBV9; D may be TRBD2 (6 bases). CDR3: CASSLAESAYEQYF. Here the CDR3 DNA reads TGTGCCAGCAGCTTAGCGGAGTCCGCCTACGAGCAGTACTTC.